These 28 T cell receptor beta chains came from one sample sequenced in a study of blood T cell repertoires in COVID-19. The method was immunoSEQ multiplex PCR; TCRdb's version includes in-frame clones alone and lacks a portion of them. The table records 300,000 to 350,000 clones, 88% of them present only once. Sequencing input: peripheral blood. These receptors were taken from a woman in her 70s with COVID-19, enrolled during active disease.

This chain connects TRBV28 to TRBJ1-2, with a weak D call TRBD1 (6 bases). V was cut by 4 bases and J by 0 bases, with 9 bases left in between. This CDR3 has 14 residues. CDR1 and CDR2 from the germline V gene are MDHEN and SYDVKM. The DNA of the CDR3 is TGTGCCAGCAGTTCCCGGACAGCTAACTATGGCTACACCTTC. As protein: CASSSRTANYGYTF.

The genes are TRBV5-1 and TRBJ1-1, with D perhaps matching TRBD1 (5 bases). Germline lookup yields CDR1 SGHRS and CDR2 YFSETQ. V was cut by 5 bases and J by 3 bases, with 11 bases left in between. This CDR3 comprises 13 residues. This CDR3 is CASRRQWDTEAFF. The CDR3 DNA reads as TGCGCCAGCAGGAGACAGTGGGACACTGAAGCTTTCTTT.

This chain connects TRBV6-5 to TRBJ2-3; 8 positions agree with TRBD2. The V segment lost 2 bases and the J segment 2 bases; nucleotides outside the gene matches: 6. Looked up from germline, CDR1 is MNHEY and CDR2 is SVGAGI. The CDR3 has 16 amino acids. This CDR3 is CASSYAAGAITDTQYF. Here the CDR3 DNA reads TGTGCCAGCAGTTACGCAGCGGGGGCTATCACAGATACGCAGTATTTT.

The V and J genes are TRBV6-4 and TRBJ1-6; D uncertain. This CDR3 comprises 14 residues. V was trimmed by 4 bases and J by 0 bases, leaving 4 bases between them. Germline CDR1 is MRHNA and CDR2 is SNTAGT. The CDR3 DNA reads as TGTGCCAGCAGTGCAGTCTCCTATAATTCACCCCTCCACTTT. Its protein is CASSAVSYNSPLHF.

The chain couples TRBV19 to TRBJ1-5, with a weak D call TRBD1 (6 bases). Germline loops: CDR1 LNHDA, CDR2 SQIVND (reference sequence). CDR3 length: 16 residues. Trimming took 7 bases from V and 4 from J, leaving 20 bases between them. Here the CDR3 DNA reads TGTGCCAGTAAGGGGGATGGACAGCCCGCTAATCAGCCCCAGCATTTT. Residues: CASKGDGQPANQPQHF.

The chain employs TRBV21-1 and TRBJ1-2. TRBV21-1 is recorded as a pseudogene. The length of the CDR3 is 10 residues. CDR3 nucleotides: TGTGCCAGCGAGGTGCAAGGCTACACCTTC. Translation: CASEVQGYTF.

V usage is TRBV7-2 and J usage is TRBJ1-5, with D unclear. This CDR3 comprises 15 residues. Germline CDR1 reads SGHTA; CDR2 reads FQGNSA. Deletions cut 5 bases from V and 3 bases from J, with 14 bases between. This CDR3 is CASSPGSLNNQPQHF. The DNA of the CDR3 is TGTGCCAGCAGCCCCGGGAGCCTCAACAATCAGCCCCAGCATTTT. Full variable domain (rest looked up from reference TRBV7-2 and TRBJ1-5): GAGVSQSPSNKVTEKGKDVELRCDPISGHTALYWYRQSLGQGLEFLIYFQGNSAPDKSGLPSDRFSAERTGGSVSTLTIQRTQQEDSAVYLCASSPGSLNNQPQHFGDGTRLSIL.

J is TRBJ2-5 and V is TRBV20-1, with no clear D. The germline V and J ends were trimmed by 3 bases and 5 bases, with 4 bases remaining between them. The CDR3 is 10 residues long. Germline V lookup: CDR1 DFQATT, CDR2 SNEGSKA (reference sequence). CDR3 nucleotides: TGCAGTGCTAGGTCTGAGACCCAGTACTTC. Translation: CSARSETQYF.

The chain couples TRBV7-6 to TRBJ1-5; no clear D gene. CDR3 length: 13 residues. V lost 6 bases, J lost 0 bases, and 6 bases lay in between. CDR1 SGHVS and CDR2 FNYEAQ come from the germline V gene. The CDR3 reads CASSSHSNQPQHF. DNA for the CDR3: TGTGCCAGCAGTTCCCATAGCAATCAGCCCCAGCATTTT.

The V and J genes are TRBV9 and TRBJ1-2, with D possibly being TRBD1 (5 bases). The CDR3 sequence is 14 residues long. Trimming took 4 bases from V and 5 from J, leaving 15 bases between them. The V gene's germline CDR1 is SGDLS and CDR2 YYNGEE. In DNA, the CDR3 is TGTGCCAGCAGCTCCATGATGGGGCTGTATGGCTACACCTTC. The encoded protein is CASSSMMGLYGYTF.

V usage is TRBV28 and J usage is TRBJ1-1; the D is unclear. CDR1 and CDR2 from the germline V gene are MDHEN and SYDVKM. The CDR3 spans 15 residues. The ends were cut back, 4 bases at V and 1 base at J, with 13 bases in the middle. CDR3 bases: TGTGCCAGCAGTTCCCTCCTAGAGGGGAACACTGAAGCTTTCTTT. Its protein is CASSSLLEGNTEAFF.

The CDR3 loop is CASSKTWAGLRYGYTF. DNA of the CDR3: TGTGCCAGCAGCAAAACCTGGGCAGGGTTAAGGTATGGCTACACCTTC. This rearrangement joins TRBV21-1 to TRBJ1-2; the table's D call, TRBD1, was not checked against the DNA. TRBV21-1 is annotated as a pseudogene. The CDR3 contains 16 residues.

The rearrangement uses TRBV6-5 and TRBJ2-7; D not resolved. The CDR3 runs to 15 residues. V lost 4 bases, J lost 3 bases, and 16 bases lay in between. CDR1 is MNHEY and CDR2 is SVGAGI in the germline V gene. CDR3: CASSSGASIHYEQYF. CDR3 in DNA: TGTGCCAGCAGTTCCGGAGCTTCAATTCACTACGAGCAGTACTTC.

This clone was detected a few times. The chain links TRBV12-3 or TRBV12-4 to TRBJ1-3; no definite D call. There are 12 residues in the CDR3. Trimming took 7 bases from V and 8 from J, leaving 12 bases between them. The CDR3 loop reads CASTFGVDTIYF. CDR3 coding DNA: TGTGCCAGCACCTTCGGGGTTGACACCATATATTTT.

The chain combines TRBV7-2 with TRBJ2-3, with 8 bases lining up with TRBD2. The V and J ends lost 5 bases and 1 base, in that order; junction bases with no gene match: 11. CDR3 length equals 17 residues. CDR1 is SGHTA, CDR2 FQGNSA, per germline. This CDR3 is CASSPTGGGRGTDTQYF. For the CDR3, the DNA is TGTGCCAGCAGCCCCACGGGCGGGGGGCGGGGCACAGATACGCAGTATTTT.

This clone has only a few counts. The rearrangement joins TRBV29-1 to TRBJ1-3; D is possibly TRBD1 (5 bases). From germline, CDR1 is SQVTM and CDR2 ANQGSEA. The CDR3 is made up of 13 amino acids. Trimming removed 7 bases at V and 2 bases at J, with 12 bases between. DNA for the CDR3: TGCAGCGCCGTGGAACAGGCTGGAAACACCATATATTTT. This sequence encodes CSAVEQAGNTIYF.

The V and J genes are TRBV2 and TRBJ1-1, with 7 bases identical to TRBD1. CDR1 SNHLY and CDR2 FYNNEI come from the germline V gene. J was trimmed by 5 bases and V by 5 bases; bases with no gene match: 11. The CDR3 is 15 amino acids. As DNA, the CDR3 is TGTGCCAGCAGTCGAGACAGGGAGATACGGACTGAAGCTTTCTTT. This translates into CASSRDREIRTEAFF.

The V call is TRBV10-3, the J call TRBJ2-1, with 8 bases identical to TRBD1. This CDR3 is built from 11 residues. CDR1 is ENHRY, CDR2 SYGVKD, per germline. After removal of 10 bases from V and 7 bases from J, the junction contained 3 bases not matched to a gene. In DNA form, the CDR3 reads TGTGCCACGAACAGGGGGAATGAGCAGTTCTTC. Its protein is CATNRGNEQFF.

CDR3 sequence: CATSDPRTEQETQYF. DNA for the CDR3: TGTGCCACCAGTGATCCCCGGACAGAGCAAGAGACCCAGTACTTC. The chain joins TRBV24-1 to TRBJ2-5; D perhaps matches TRBD1 (6 bases). This CDR3 region has 15 residues. The germline V gene encodes CDR1 KGHDR and CDR2 SFDVKD. V was cut by 3 bases and J by 2 bases, with 12 bases left in between.

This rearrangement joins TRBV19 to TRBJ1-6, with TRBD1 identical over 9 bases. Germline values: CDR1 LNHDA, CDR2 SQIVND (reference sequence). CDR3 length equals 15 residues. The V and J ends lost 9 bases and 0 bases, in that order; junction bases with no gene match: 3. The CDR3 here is CASETGGSYNSPLHF. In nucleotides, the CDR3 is TGTGCCAGCGAGACAGGGGGCTCCTATAATTCACCCCTCCACTTT. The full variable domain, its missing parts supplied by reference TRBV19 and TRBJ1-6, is DGGITQSPKYLFRKEGQNVTLSCEQNLNHDAMYWYRQDPGQGLRLIYYSQIVNDFQKGDIAEGYSVSREKKESFPLTVTSAQKNPTAFYLCASETGGSYNSPLHFGNGTRLTVT.

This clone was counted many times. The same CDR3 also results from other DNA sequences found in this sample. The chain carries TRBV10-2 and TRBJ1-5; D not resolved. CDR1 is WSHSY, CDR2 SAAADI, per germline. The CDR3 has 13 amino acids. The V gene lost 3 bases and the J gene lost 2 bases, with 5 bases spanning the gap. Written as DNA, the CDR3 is TGCGCCAGCAGTGACGGGGGCAATCAGCCCCAGCATTTT. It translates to CASSDGGNQPQHF.

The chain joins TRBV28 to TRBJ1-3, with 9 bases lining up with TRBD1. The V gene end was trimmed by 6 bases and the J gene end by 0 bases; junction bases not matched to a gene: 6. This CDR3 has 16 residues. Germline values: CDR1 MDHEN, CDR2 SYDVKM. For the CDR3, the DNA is TGTGCCAGCAGGACCGGGACAGGGACCTCTGGAAACACCATATATTTT. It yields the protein CASRTGTGTSGNTIYF.

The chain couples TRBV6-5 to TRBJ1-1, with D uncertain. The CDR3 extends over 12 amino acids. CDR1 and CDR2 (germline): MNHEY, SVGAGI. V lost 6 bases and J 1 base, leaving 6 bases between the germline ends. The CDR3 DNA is TGTGCCAGCAGAGGCGGGAACACTGAAGCTTTCTTT. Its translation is CASRGGNTEAFF.

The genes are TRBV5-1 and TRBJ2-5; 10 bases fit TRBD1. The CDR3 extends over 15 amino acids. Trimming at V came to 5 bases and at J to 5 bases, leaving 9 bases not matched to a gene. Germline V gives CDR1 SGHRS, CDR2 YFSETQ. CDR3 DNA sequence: TGCGCCAGCAGAGCGACAGGGGGCGAAGGGGAGACCCAGTACTTC. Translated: CASRATGGEGETQYF.

In DNA form, the CDR3 reads TGTGCCAGCAGCTCACGCCGGGACAGGGATTACGAGCAGTACTTC. Translated: CASSSRRDRDYEQYF. The chain carries TRBV21-1 and TRBJ2-7; the DNA was not used to check the table's D call, TRBD1. TRBV21-1 is a known pseudogene. The CDR3 is 15 amino acids.

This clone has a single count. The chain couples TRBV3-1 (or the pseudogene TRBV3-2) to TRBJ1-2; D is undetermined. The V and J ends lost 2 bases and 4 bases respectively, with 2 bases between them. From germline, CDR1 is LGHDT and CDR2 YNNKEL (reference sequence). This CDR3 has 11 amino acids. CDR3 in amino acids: CASSQLYGYTF. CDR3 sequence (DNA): TGTGCCAGCAGCCAACTCTATGGCTACACCTTC.

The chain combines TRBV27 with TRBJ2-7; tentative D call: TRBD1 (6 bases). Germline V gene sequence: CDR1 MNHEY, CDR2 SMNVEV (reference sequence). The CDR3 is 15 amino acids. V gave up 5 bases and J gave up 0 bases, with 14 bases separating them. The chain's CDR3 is CASSPTGSSSYEQYF. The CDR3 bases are TGTGCCAGCAGTCCCACAGGGTCGAGCTCCTACGAGCAGTACTTC.

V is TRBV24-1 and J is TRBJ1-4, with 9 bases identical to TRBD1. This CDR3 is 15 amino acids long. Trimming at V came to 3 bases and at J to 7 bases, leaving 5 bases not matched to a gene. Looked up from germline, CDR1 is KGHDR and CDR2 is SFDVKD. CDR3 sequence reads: CATSDGTGQVEKLFF. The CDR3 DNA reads TGTGCCACCAGTGATGGGACAGGGCAAGTTGAAAAACTGTTTTTT.